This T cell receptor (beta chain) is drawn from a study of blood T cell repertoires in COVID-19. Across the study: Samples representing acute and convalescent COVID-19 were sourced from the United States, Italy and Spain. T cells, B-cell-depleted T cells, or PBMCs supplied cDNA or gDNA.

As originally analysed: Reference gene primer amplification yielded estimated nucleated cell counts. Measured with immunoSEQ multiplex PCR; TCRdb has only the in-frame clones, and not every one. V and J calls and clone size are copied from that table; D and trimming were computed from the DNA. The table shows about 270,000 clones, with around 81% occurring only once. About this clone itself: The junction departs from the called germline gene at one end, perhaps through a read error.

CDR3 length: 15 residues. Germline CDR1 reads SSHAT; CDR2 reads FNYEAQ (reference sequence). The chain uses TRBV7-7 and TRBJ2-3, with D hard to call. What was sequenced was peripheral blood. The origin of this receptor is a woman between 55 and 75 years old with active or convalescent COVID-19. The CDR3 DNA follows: TGTGCTAGCAGCTTTAATAGTTTTGGCACAGATACGCAGTATTTT. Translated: CASSFNSFGTDTQYF.